One and the same sample provided the 31 T cell receptor beta chains below, sequenced in a study of somatic mutations in cytotoxic T cells in rheumatoid arthritis. Using immunoSEQ multiplex PCR, the repertoire was profiled, and TCRdb retains in-frame clones only, with some absent. Among under 25,000 clones, about 85% were seen once, and the ten largest hold around 7%. The sequencing sample was made of CD8+ T cells sorted from blood. These receptors originate from a woman between 40 and 50 years old with rheumatoid arthritis.

The V and J genes are TRBV11-2 and TRBJ1-4; possibly TRBD1 for D (6 bases). V was clipped by 5 bases and J by 7 bases, with 17 bases between them. The CDR3 has 15 amino acids. Germline values: CDR1 SGHAT, CDR2 FQNNGV. This CDR3 is CASSITSATGEKLFF. CDR3 DNA sequence: TGTGCCAGCAGCATAACAAGCGCGACAGGTGAAAAACTGTTTTTT.

This clone was observed a single time. The chain joins TRBV6-1 to TRBJ1-1; perhaps TRBD1 as D (6 bases). This CDR3 is 14 amino acids long. V was trimmed by 8 bases and J by 6 bases, leaving 19 bases between them. Per germline, CDR1 MNHNS and CDR2 SASEGT. The CDR3 here is CASRRAGAGAEAFF. The CDR3 DNA reads TGTGCCAGCCGGAGAGCAGGGGCGGGGGCTGAAGCTTTCTTT.

This clone was seen a single time. V usage is TRBV5-1 and J usage is TRBJ1-2; 9 bases fit TRBD1. In germline, CDR1 is SGHRS, CDR2 YFSETQ. The CDR3 contains 15 residues. V dropped 3 bases and J dropped 5; count of bases not matched to a gene: 8. This CDR3 reads CASSWGDREMYGYTF. CDR3 nucleotide sequence: TGCGCCAGCAGCTGGGGGGACAGGGAGATGTATGGCTACACCTTC.

The chain carries TRBV2 and TRBJ2-7, with 8 bases fitting TRBD2. Per germline, CDR1 SNHLY and CDR2 FYNNEI. The CDR3 length is 13 residues. Losses at the gene ends were 9 bases for V and 2 bases for J; bases not matched to a gene: 6. CDR3 coding DNA: TGTGCCAGTGTGTTGCGGGGGGCCTACGAGCAGTACTTC. It specifies CASVLRGAYEQYF.

The chain combines TRBV6-1 with TRBJ2-1; no definite D call. The V and J ends lost 1 base and 3 bases respectively, with 16 bases between them. The CDR3 loop spans 17 amino acids. The V gene's germline CDR1 is MNHNS and CDR2 SASEGT. The CDR3: CASSEVVGGLDYNEQFF. CDR3 DNA sequence: TGTGCCAGCAGTGAAGTAGTTGGCGGTTTGGACTACAATGAGCAGTTCTTC.

This chain links TRBV9 with TRBJ2-7, with 7 bases fitting TRBD2. V shed 0 bases and J 3 bases; nucleotides not matched to a gene: 6. CDR1 is SGDLS, CDR2 YYNGEE, per germline. This CDR3 region has 15 residues. The CDR3 region has the DNA TGTGCCAGCAGCGTAGACGGGAGGTTAAACTACGAGCAGTACTTC. Amino acid sequence: CASSVDGRLNYEQYF.

This clone was seen only once. The rearrangement links TRBV4-1 to TRBJ2-7, with TRBD2 matching over 8 bases. The CDR3 consists of 15 residues. The germline V gene encodes CDR1 MGHRA and CDR2 YSYEKL. The V segment lost 4 bases and the J segment 2 bases; nucleotides outside the gene matches: 7. The CDR3 bases are TGCGCCAGCAGCCCGAAAGCGGGAGCCCCCTACGAGCAGTACTTC. It specifies CASSPKAGAPYEQYF.

The chain carries TRBV30 and TRBJ2-7; D is perhaps TRBD2 (6 bases). This CDR3 is built from 16 residues. V lost 3 bases to trimming and J lost 1 base, with 19 bases between them. In germline, CDR1 is GTSNPN, CDR2 SVGIG (reference sequence). The CDR3, as DNA: TGTGCCTGGAGCCCTGTTCGGGGGAGTTTTTCCTACGAGCAGTACTTC. Amino acids: CAWSPVRGSFSYEQYF.

This clone came up once. The chain links TRBV6-5 to TRBJ1-5, with D perhaps matching TRBD1 (5 bases). Germline CDR1 MNHEY, CDR2 SVGAGI. V was pared by 4 bases and J by 2 bases, with 12 bases between. The CDR3 is 15 residues long. The CDR3 DNA reads as TGTGCCAGCAGTTCACCGGGACTCGGCAATCAGCCCCAGCATTTT. It yields the protein CASSSPGLGNQPQHF.

The V and J genes are TRBV18 and TRBJ2-7; a weak D match, TRBD2 (6 bases). The CDR3 loop spans 15 amino acids. Germline assignment: CDR1 KGHSH and CDR2 LQKENI. Trimming removed 2 bases at V and 3 bases at J, with 14 bases between. The CDR3 loop is CASSPGRNGGYEQYF. The CDR3 DNA reads TGTGCCAGCTCACCAGGACGAAACGGGGGCTACGAGCAGTACTTC.

The J gene is TRBJ2-5, the V gene TRBV7-9; the D is unclear. Per the germline V gene, CDR1 is SEHNR and CDR2 is FQNEAQ (reference sequence). This CDR3 is 13 amino acids long. Trimming took 1 base from V and 1 from J, leaving 4 bases between them. CDR3 amino acids: CASSLGGQETQYF. For the CDR3, the DNA is TGTGCCAGCAGCTTAGGCGGCCAAGAGACCCAGTACTTC.

The chain is built from TRBV9 and TRBJ2-3; 9 positions match TRBD2. Germline trimming cut 0 bases from V and 5 bases from J; bases unmatched to any gene: 7. The CDR3 loop spans 16 amino acids. Germline V gene sequence: CDR1 SGDLS, CDR2 YYNGEE. The CDR3 nucleotides are TGTGCCAGCAGCGTAGTTAGTGCGGGGGGGGAAGATACGCAGTATTTT. It translates to CASSVVSAGGEDTQYF.

This chain uses TRBV7-2 with TRBJ2-3, with 8 bases lining up with TRBD2. The ends lost 5 bases at V and 5 bases at J; junction bases unmatched: 15. Per germline, CDR1 SGHTA and CDR2 FQGNSA. This CDR3 has 17 amino acids. The DNA of the CDR3 is TGTGCCAGCAGCGGATCCAGAGCGGGAGAAGGAGGAGATACGCAGTATTTT. This encodes CASSGSRAGEGGDTQYF.

This clone has just one count. The chain carries TRBV5-1 and TRBJ1-1; TRBD1 is a possible D gene (5 bases). V gave up 0 bases and J gave up 4 bases, with 16 bases separating them. The CDR3 consists of 16 residues. The V gene's germline CDR1 is SGHRS and CDR2 YFSETQ. The CDR3 spells CASSLAVAGGGTEAFF. CDR3 sequence (DNA): TGCGCCAGCAGCTTGGCCGTTGCGGGGGGGGGCACTGAAGCTTTCTTT. The entire variable domain, with the rest obtained from reference TRBV5-1 and TRBJ1-1, is as follows: KAGVTQTPRYLIKTRGQQVTLSCSPISGHRSVSWYQQTPGQGLQFLFEYFSETQRNKGNFPGRFSGRQFSNSRSEMNVSTLELGDSALYLCASSLAVAGGGTEAFFGQGTRLTVV.

The chain combines TRBV5-3 with TRBJ2-2, with D maybe TRBD2 (5 bases). TRBV5-3 has ORF status, its function being uncertain. V lost 2 bases and J 3 bases, leaving 8 bases between the germline ends. This CDR3 has 14 residues. DNA for the CDR3: TGTGCCAGAAGCTTTGGGGAGTACACCGGGGAGCTGTTTTTT. Residues: CARSFGEYTGELFF.

This chain links TRBV4-1 with TRBJ1-5, with a tentative D call TRBD1 (6 bases). The CDR3 has 17 amino acids. Trimming stripped 0 bases from V and 0 bases from J, with 12 bases between. Germline CDR1 and CDR2: MGHRA and YSYEKL. The CDR3 DNA is TGCGCCAGCAGCCAAGAACGGACAGACCTTAGCAATCAGCCCCAGCATTTT. It yields the protein CASSQERTDLSNQPQHF.

The J gene is TRBJ2-7, the V gene TRBV6-1; TRBD1 matches 7 bases. Per germline, CDR1 MNHNS and CDR2 SASEGT. V was clipped by 2 bases and J by 2 bases; unmatched bases: 9. The CDR3 has 16 amino acids. The CDR3 sequence is CASSERDRAPTYEQYF. The DNA for the CDR3 is TGTGCCAGCAGTGAACGAGACAGGGCTCCGACCTACGAGCAGTACTTC.

V and J are TRBV5-1 and TRBJ2-3; possibly TRBD1 for D (5 bases). V was trimmed by 1 base and J by 1 base, leaving 7 bases between them. Germline values: CDR1 SGHRS, CDR2 YFSETQ. The CDR3 contains 14 residues. The CDR3 coding sequence is TGCGCCAGCAGCTTGCTAGGGGGCACAGATACGCAGTATTTT. Its translation is CASSLLGGTDTQYF.

The chain uses TRBV6-5 and TRBJ2-3, with 8 positions matching TRBD1. V lost 6 bases to trimming and J lost 6 bases; unmatched junction nucleotides: 5. The germline V gene has CDR1 MNHEY and CDR2 SVGAGI. This CDR3 has 13 amino acids. The CDR3, as DNA: TGTGCCAGCAGGACAGGGGAAGTGGATACGCAGTATTTT. Translated, it gives CASRTGEVDTQYF.

The CDR3 is CASSSGRATGADQPQHF. CDR3 coding DNA: TGTGCCAGCAGCTCAGGCCGGGCTACAGGGGCAGATCAGCCCCAGCATTTT. The rearrangement links TRBV7-6 to TRBJ1-5, with 7 bases matching TRBD1. The J segment lost 5 bases and the V segment lost 4 bases, leaving 14 bases of the junction unmatched. Germline V gene sequence: CDR1 SGHVS, CDR2 FNYEAQ. This CDR3 spans 17 amino acids.

The V gene is TRBV7-6, the J gene TRBJ1-1; no reliable D call. The V gene's germline CDR1 is SGHVS and CDR2 FNYEAQ. The length of the CDR3 is 14 residues. Trimming took 1 base from V and 1 from J, leaving 7 bases between them. In DNA form, the CDR3 reads TGTGCCAGCAGCTTAGAGCCCGGGAACACTGAAGCTTTCTTT. This codes for CASSLEPGNTEAFF.

This rearrangement joins TRBV5-1 to TRBJ2-1, with 9 bases matching TRBD2. After removal of 0 bases from V and 3 bases from J, the junction contained 4 bases not matched to a gene. In germline, CDR1 is SGHRS, CDR2 YFSETQ. The CDR3 length is 16 residues. The DNA for the CDR3 is TGCGCCAGCAGCTTGGGCCTAGCGGGAAACTACAATGAGCAGTTCTTC. It encodes CASSLGLAGNYNEQFF.

The rearrangement joins TRBV13 to TRBJ2-7, with D unresolved. Trimming pared 5 bases from V and 5 bases from J, leaving 13 bases between. The CDR3 loop spans 13 amino acids. Germline-derived CDR1 and CDR2 are PRHDT and FYEKMQ (reference sequence). Written as DNA, the CDR3 is TGTGCCAGCAGCCGGCGGAGCACACACGAGCAGTACTTC. Encoded protein: CASSRRSTHEQYF.

The chain employs TRBV2 and TRBJ2-7, with unresolved D. The germline CDR1 and CDR2 sequences are SNHLY and FYNNEI. This CDR3 spans 15 amino acids. Trimming left V 9 bases short and J 3 bases short, with 21 bases between. The CDR3 is CARSTLGSSLYEQYF. The CDR3 DNA reads as TGTGCCAGAAGCACCTTAGGAAGTAGCCTCTACGAGCAGTACTTC.

The V gene is TRBV7-9, the J gene TRBJ2-7; D is undetermined. There are 11 residues in the CDR3. From germline, CDR1 is SEHNR and CDR2 FQNEAQ (reference sequence). The ends were cut back, 4 bases at V and 2 bases at J, with 3 bases in the middle. The CDR3, as DNA: TGTGCCAGCAGCTACACCTACGAGCAGTACTTC. It yields the protein CASSYTYEQYF.

CDR3 DNA: TGTGCCAGCAGCTCCTTACCTCTTATAGGACAGGGGATAGGTGGAAACACCATATATTTT. Protein product: CASSSLPLIGQGIGGNTIYF. The gene calls are TRBV7-6 and TRBJ1-3, with 9 bases aligning to TRBD1. With V trimmed by 4 bases and J by 3 bases, 19 bases remained unmatched. CDR1 is SGHVS and CDR2 is FNYEAQ in the germline V gene. The CDR3 runs 20 residues.

The V gene is TRBV7-6, the J gene TRBJ2-7; 9 nucleotides align to TRBD2. V lost 4 bases to trimming and J lost 5 bases; unmatched junction nucleotides: 9. The CDR3 loop spans 15 amino acids. Looked up from germline, CDR1 is SGHVS and CDR2 is FNYEAQ. CDR3 in DNA: TGTGCCAGCAGCTCAGAGAGCGGGAGGAGCAACGAGCAGTACTTC. Amino acid sequence: CASSSESGRSNEQYF.

The rearrangement links TRBV5-1 to TRBJ2-2; 12 bases agree with TRBD1. The trim removed 5 bases at V and 1 base at J, leaving 15 bases unmatched. The CDR3 length is 20 residues. The germline V gene has CDR1 SGHRS and CDR2 YFSETQ. This chain's CDR3 is CASSTPGPGQGARNTGELFF. The CDR3 nucleotides read TGCGCCAGCAGTACCCCTGGCCCGGGACAGGGGGCCCGGAACACCGGGGAGCTGTTTTTT.

This chain connects TRBV19 to TRBJ2-7; a possible D gene is TRBD2 (6 bases). Germline-derived CDR1 and CDR2 are LNHDA and SQIVND (reference sequence). Between the trimmed V and J ends, which lost 1 base and 2 bases, there was a span of 12 bases. The CDR3 covers 15 residues. The CDR3 is CASSIGRGMAYEQYF. The CDR3 coding sequence is TGTGCCAGTAGTATAGGTCGCGGGATGGCCTACGAGCAGTACTTC.

The V gene is TRBV19, the J gene TRBJ2-3, with TRBD1 matching 7 bases. This CDR3 comprises 15 residues. The trim removed 6 bases at V and 2 bases at J, leaving 8 bases unmatched. The V gene's germline CDR1 is LNHDA and CDR2 SQIVND (reference sequence). The CDR3 bases are TGTGCCAGTAGGGAGACAGGGAGTCCCACAGATACGCAGTATTTT. Its translation: CASRETGSPTDTQYF.

The chain employs TRBV5-1 and TRBJ2-2; no reliable D call. From germline, CDR1 is SGHRS and CDR2 YFSETQ. Trimming took off 0 bases at V and 1 base at J, with 7 bases between the two ends. CDR3 length equals 15 residues. The chain's CDR3 is CASSLVPGNTGELFF. DNA for the CDR3: TGCGCCAGCAGCTTGGTGCCAGGGAACACCGGGGAGCTGTTTTTT.